These 5 T cell receptor beta chains originate from one sample sequenced in a study of cytomegalovirus exposure and HLA in healthy donors. The table came from immunoSEQ multiplex PCR; TCRdb's copy has only in-frame clones and leaves some out. The sample carries about 73,000 clones, 90% to 95% recorded once. The sequencing sample was made of PBMCs. These receptors were taken from a man younger than 35 in good health and CMV-seronegative.

The chain carries TRBV30 and TRBJ1-1, with 7 bases matching TRBD1. The CDR3 spans 15 residues. After removal of 2 bases from V and 0 bases from J, the junction contained 6 bases not matched to a gene. Germline lookup yields CDR1 GTSNPN and CDR2 SVGIG (reference sequence). The DNA for the CDR3 is TGTGCCTGGAGTCGAACAGGGGCTCTGAACACTGAAGCTTTCTTT. This encodes CAWSRTGALNTEAFF. The entire variable domain, with the rest obtained from reference TRBV30 and TRBJ1-1, is as follows: SQTIHQWPATLVQPVGSPLSLECTVEGTSNPNLYWYRQAAGRGLQLLFYSVGIGQISSEVPQNLSASRPQDRQFILSSKKLLLSDSGFYLCAWSRTGALNTEAFFGQGTRLTVV.

The V call is TRBV6-5, the J call TRBJ2-1; the D gene is possibly TRBD2 (6 bases). Germline V lookup: CDR1 MNHEY, CDR2 SVGAGI. The CDR3 consists of 14 residues. Trimming pared 8 bases from V and 1 base from J, leaving 12 bases between. The CDR3 region is CASGIAESYNEQFF. DNA of the CDR3: TGTGCCAGCGGAATAGCGGAATCCTACAATGAGCAGTTCTTC.

The V call is TRBV5-4, the J call TRBJ2-3, with D possibly TRBD2 on 5 matching bases. The CDR3 length is 12 residues. V shed 3 bases and J shed 4 bases, with 6 bases lying between them. Germline V CDR1 and CDR2: SGHNT, YYREEE (reference sequence). The chain's CDR3 is CASSSAADTQYF. In DNA form, the CDR3 reads TGTGCCAGCAGCTCAGCGGCAGATACGCAGTATTTT. Full variable domain (rest looked up from reference TRBV5-4 and TRBJ2-3): ETGVTQSPTHLIKTRGQQVTLRCSSQSGHNTVSWYQQALGQGPQFIFQYYREEENGRGNFPPRFSGLQFPNYSSELNVNALELDDSALYLCASSSAADTQYFGPGTRLTVL.

CDR3 residues: CASSPPQGAHREAFF. For the CDR3, the DNA is TGTGCCAGCTCACCACCTCAGGGGGCTCATCGTGAAGCTTTCTTT. The rearrangement joins TRBV18 to TRBJ1-1, with TRBD1 matching 8 bases. This CDR3 comprises 15 residues. CDR1 and CDR2 (germline): KGHSH, LQKENI. Germline trimming cut 0 bases from V and 7 bases from J; bases unmatched to any gene: 7.

The chain joins TRBV4-3 to TRBJ2-7; TRBD2 matches at 8 bases. Germline-derived CDR1 and CDR2 are LGHNA and YSLEER. V dropped 4 bases and J dropped 8; count of bases not matched to a gene: 19. The CDR3 length is 17 residues. This chain's CDR3 is CASSPTAGGGPPGKQYF. The CDR3 nucleotides are TGCGCCAGCAGCCCTACCGCAGGCGGGGGGCCCCCTGGGAAGCAGTACTTC.